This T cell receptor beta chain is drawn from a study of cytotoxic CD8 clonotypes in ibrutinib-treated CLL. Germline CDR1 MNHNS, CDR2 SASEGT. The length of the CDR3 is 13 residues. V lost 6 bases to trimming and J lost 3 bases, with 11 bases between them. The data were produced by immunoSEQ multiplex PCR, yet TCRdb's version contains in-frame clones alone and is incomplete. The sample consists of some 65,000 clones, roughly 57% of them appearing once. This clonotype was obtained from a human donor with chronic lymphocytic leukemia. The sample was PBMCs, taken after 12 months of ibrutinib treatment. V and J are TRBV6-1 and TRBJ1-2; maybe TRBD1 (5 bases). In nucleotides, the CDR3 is TGTGCCAGCAGAGTTCAACAGGACTATGGCTACACCTTC. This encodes CASRVQQDYGYTF.